Below are 12 T cell receptor beta chains sequenced from a single sample in a study of blood T cell repertoires in COVID-19. Method: immunoSEQ multiplex PCR; TCRdb's copy keeps in-frame clones and lacks some. The sample shows roughly 420,000 clones, around 89% of them seen only once. Sequencing was carried out using PBMCs or T cells enriched from blood (not recorded which). All receptors derive from a woman aged 25-40 years with acute COVID-19.

The chain uses TRBV6-1 and TRBJ2-7, with 9 bases that match TRBD2. Per germline, CDR1 MNHNS and CDR2 SASEGT. The CDR3 sequence is 15 residues long. Trimming took 2 bases from V and 2 from J; bases not matched to a gene: 4. CDR3 coding DNA: TGTGCCAGCAGTGAACTAGCGGGGCGGACCTACGAGCAGTACTTC. Its translation: CASSELAGRTYEQYF.

CDR3 nucleotides: TGTGCCAGCAGATCGCCGGGACAGGGAGGCTATGGCTACACCTTC. Protein sequence: CASRSPGQGGYGYTF. The J gene is TRBJ1-2, the V gene TRBV28; 9 bases agree with TRBD1. Germline V gene lookup returns CDR1 MDHEN and CDR2 SYDVKM. V lost 6 bases, J lost 4 bases, and 9 bases stayed unmatched. This CDR3 comprises 15 residues.

V and J are TRBV5-4 and TRBJ1-6; no reliable D call. The CDR3 totals 15 residues. CDR1 is SGHNT and CDR2 is YYREEE in the germline V gene (reference sequence). Trimming took 4 bases from V and 0 from J, leaving 8 bases between them. For the CDR3, the DNA is TGTGCCAGCAGCCGGGATAGCTCCTATAATTCACCCCTCCACTTT. This codes for CASSRDSSYNSPLHF.

The chain couples TRBV7-9 to TRBJ2-1, with D perhaps matching TRBD2 (5 bases). Germline V CDR1 and CDR2: SEHNR, FQNEAQ (reference sequence). V lost 6 bases and J 5 bases, leaving 14 bases between the germline ends. This CDR3 region has 14 residues. CDR3 amino acids: CASRDGENHNEQFF. CDR3 sequence (DNA): TGTGCCAGCAGGGACGGGGAGAACCACAATGAGCAGTTCTTC.

The genes are TRBV30 and TRBJ1-4, with D perhaps matching TRBD1 (5 bases). V was trimmed by 2 bases and J by 4 bases, leaving 8 bases between them. CDR3 length: 13 amino acids. CDR1 GTSNPN and CDR2 SVGIG come from the germline V gene (reference sequence). Here the CDR3 reads CAWSSQGNEKLFF. The CDR3, as DNA: TGTGCCTGGAGTTCTCAGGGTAATGAAAAACTGTTTTTT.

J is TRBJ1-2 and V is TRBV30; the match to TRBD1 covers 8 bases. CDR3 length: 14 amino acids. Germline V gene lookup returns CDR1 GTSNPN and CDR2 SVGIG (reference sequence). V lost 1 base and J lost 9; bases outside the gene matches: 10. CDR3 amino acids: CAWSDPGTGTSYTF. The CDR3 coding sequence is TGTGCCTGGAGTGACCCCGGGACAGGTACCAGCTACACCTTC.

This chain connects TRBV9 to TRBJ2-7, with TRBD2 matching over 7 bases. Germline V gives CDR1 SGDLS, CDR2 YYNGEE. The V and J ends lost 4 bases and 6 bases, in that order; junction bases with no gene match: 7. The CDR3 totals 13 residues. The CDR3 DNA is TGTGCCAGCAGCAATAGGACGGGAGGCGAGCAGTACTTC. It codes for CASSNRTGGEQYF.

This clone showed up just once. The chain couples TRBV7-6 to TRBJ1-2; 7 nucleotides agree with TRBD1. Germline values: CDR1 SGHVS, CDR2 FNYEAQ. The CDR3 is 14 residues long. The J segment lost 6 bases and the V segment lost 3 bases, leaving 7 bases of the junction unmatched. The CDR3 DNA reads TGTGCCAGCAGCTTGACATCCGGGACAGATGGCTACACCTTC. This encodes CASSLTSGTDGYTF.

The V gene is TRBV27, the J gene TRBJ2-7; D might be TRBD1 (5 bases). The CDR3 totals 14 residues. V gave up 3 bases and J gave up 3 bases, with 12 bases separating them. Germline V gene lookup returns CDR1 MNHEY and CDR2 SMNVEV (reference sequence). CDR3 sequence: CASSLEIQGYEQYF. In DNA form, the CDR3 reads TGTGCCAGCAGTTTGGAAATCCAGGGCTACGAGCAGTACTTC.

The gene calls are TRBV10-2 and TRBJ1-2; no definite D call. This CDR3 region has 12 residues. The V gene lost 3 bases and the J gene lost 7 bases, with 9 bases spanning the gap. Looked up from germline, CDR1 is WSHSY and CDR2 is SAAADI. The DNA for the CDR3 is TGCGCCAGCAGTGAACAGATGGGTGGCTACACCTTC. It yields the protein CASSEQMGGYTF.

The rearrangement uses TRBV12-5 and TRBJ2-6; 11 nucleotides match TRBD1. Losses at the gene ends were 5 bases for V and 2 bases for J; bases not matched to a gene: 5. CDR1 and CDR2 from the germline V gene are LGHNT and FRNRAP. The CDR3 has 17 amino acids. For the CDR3, the DNA is TGTGCTAGTGGTGACGGGACAGGGGGGCCTGGGGCCAACGTCCTGACTTTC. Translating gives CASGDGTGGPGANVLTF.

The rearrangement joins TRBV6-1 to TRBJ1-1, with D possibly matching TRBD1 (6 bases). The ends were cut back, 3 bases at V and 3 bases at J, with 11 bases in the middle. CDR1 and CDR2 from the germline V gene are MNHNS and SASEGT. This CDR3 has 14 amino acids. The CDR3, as DNA: TGTGCCAGCAGTGATAGAGGGGGGGACACTGAAGCTTTCTTT. This sequence encodes CASSDRGGDTEAFF.